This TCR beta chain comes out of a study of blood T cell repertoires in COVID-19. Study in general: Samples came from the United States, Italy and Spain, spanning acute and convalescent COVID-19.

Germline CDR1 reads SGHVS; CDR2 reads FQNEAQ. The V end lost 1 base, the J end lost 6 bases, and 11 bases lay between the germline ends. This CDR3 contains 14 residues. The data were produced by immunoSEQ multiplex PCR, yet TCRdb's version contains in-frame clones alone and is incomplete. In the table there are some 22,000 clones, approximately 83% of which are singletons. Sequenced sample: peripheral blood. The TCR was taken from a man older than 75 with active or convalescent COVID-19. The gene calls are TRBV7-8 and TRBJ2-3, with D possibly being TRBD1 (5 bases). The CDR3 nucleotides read TGTGCCAGCAGCTTAGTCAGGGATTTCGATACGCAGTATTTT. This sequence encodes CASSLVRDFDTQYF.